The next 30 T cell receptor beta chains were all read from a single sample in a study of blood T cell repertoires in COVID-19. The protocol was immunoSEQ multiplex PCR, while the TCRdb copy is restricted to in-frame clones and leaves out a portion. The sample includes about 170,000 clones, approximately 83% of them seen just once. Sequencing input: peripheral blood. These receptors were collected from a human donor with acute or convalescent COVID-19. The donor label of this sample is uncertain.

The chain couples TRBV6-4 to TRBJ2-6; 10 nucleotides agree with TRBD1. This CDR3 spans 18 amino acids. J lost 4 bases, V lost 2 bases, and 8 bases had no gene match. CDR1 MRHNA and CDR2 SNTAGT come from the germline V gene. The CDR3: CASSDVGQGLGGANVLTF. In nucleotides, the CDR3 is TGTGCCAGCAGTGACGTGGGACAGGGGCTCGGAGGGGCCAACGTCCTGACTTTC.

The rearrangement links TRBV2 to TRBJ2-5; 13 nucleotides align to TRBD2. Losses at the gene ends were 3 bases for V and 1 base for J; bases not matched to a gene: 2. The CDR3 is 16 amino acids. Germline CDR1 is SNHLY and CDR2 is FYNNEI. The CDR3 DNA reads TGTGCCAGCAGTGAGGGGACTAGCGGGGCCCAAGAGACCCAGTACTTC. Translating gives CASSEGTSGAQETQYF. Drawing the rest from reference TRBV2 and TRBJ2-5, the complete variable domain is EPEVTQTPSHQVTQMGQEVILRCVPISNHLYFYWYRQILGQKVEFLVSFYNNEISEKSEIFDDQFSVERPDGSNFTLKIRSTKLEDSAMYFCASSEGTSGAQETQYFGPGTRLLVL.

In this sample, this clone turned up a few times. Other nucleotide sequences in the sample specify the same CDR3. The rearrangement joins TRBV6-5 to TRBJ2-7, with TRBD1 matching 9 bases. The CDR3 has 15 amino acids. Unmatched junction bases numbered 9, after V lost 6 bases and J lost 3 bases. The germline V gene has CDR1 MNHEY and CDR2 SVGAGI. The CDR3, as DNA: TGTGCCAGCAGGATGGGACAGGGAGAACGCTACGAGCAGTACTTC. It is translated as CASRMGQGERYEQYF.

The chain links TRBV6-4 to TRBJ1-2; D might be TRBD1 (6 bases). The germline V and J ends were trimmed by 7 bases and 3 bases, with 15 bases remaining between them. From germline, CDR1 is MRHNA and CDR2 SNTAGT. The CDR3 consists of 14 residues. The DNA of the CDR3 is TGTGCCAGCAAGGACCCACAGGGAGACTATGGCTACACCTTC. Translated: CASKDPQGDYGYTF.

The chain recombines TRBV3-1 (or the pseudogene TRBV3-2) with TRBJ1-1; a possible D gene is TRBD1 (5 bases). The V and J ends lost 4 bases and 6 bases respectively, with 12 bases between them. CDR3 size: 13 residues. Germline CDR1 reads LGHDT; CDR2 reads YNNKEL (reference sequence). CDR3 protein: CASSPPYRSEAFF. The CDR3 DNA reads TGTGCCAGCAGCCCTCCCTACAGGTCTGAAGCTTTCTTT.

The CDR3, as DNA: TGTGCCAGCAGCTTAAGGTCCATATCCAGCGGGCTGGGCAAAAACATTCAGTACTTC. Translation gives CASSLRSISSGLGKNIQYF. The chain carries TRBV7-8 and TRBJ2-4; D may be TRBD2 (6 bases). Trimming took off 2 bases at V and 3 bases at J, with 23 bases between the two ends. The germline gives CDR1 SGHVS, CDR2 FQNEAQ. The CDR3 is 19 amino acids.

This clone was counted a few times. The gene calls are TRBV6-5 and TRBJ1-2; tentative D call: TRBD1 (6 bases). The CDR3 totals 14 residues. In germline, CDR1 is MNHEY, CDR2 SVGAGI. The V end lost 6 bases, the J end lost 7 bases, and 18 bases lay between the germline ends. The DNA of the CDR3 is TGTGCCAGCAGCAACTCTGGGGGGGGCGCTGGCTACACCTTC. Its protein is CASSNSGGGAGYTF.

Here the CDR3 reads CAWGPTGTGDNQPQHF. CDR3 DNA sequence: TGTGCCTGGGGCCCGACGGGGACAGGGGACAATCAGCCCCAGCATTTT. The V gene is TRBV30, the J gene TRBJ1-5; 10 bases map to TRBD1. The CDR3 runs to 16 residues. The junction had 10 bases not matched to a gene; V was cut back by 5 bases and J by 3 bases. Germline V gives CDR1 GTSNPN, CDR2 SVGIG (reference sequence).

V and J are TRBV5-8 and TRBJ1-5; 10 positions agree with TRBD1. CDR3 size: 18 residues. CDR1 and CDR2 (germline): SGHTS, YDEGEE. V lost 3 bases to trimming and J lost 6 bases; unmatched junction nucleotides: 15. The CDR3 nucleotides read TGTGCCAGCAGCTCGGGGGACAGGGGTTACCCAGGGGGTCAGCCCCAGCATTTT. Protein: CASSSGDRGYPGGQPQHF.

The J gene is TRBJ2-3, the V gene TRBV9; D gene unclear. With 0 bases removed from V and 3 bases from J, the gap between germline ends came to 8 bases. Germline values: CDR1 SGDLS, CDR2 YYNGEE. CDR3 length: 14 residues. The CDR3 reads CASSVDEFTDTQYF. The CDR3 region has the DNA TGTGCCAGCAGCGTAGACGAGTTTACAGATACGCAGTATTTT.

The chain links TRBV19 to TRBJ1-2, with a weak D call TRBD1 (6 bases). V lost 4 bases to trimming and J lost 4 bases, with 19 bases between them. The CDR3 extends over 16 amino acids. Per the germline V gene, CDR1 is LNHDA and CDR2 is SQIVND (reference sequence). CDR3 in DNA: TGTGCCAGTAGTACGAAGACAGGCCTAGGGGTCTATGGCTACACCTTC. It translates to CASSTKTGLGVYGYTF.

The chain carries TRBV5-6 and TRBJ2-7; a weak D match, TRBD2 (7 bases). The germline gives CDR1 SGHDT, CDR2 YYEEEE. V lost 0 bases, J lost 0 bases, and 13 bases lay in between. The CDR3 contains 16 residues. The CDR3 DNA sequence: TGTGCCAGCAGCTTGGAGGTCGGGGGGCACTCCTACGAGCAGTACTTC. Residues: CASSLEVGGHSYEQYF.

CDR3 nucleotide sequence: TGTGCCAGTAGTATTATGCAGGGAAATCAGCCCCAGCATTTT. This encodes CASSIMQGNQPQHF. The chain uses TRBV19 and TRBJ1-5; D is perhaps TRBD1 (5 bases). This CDR3 spans 14 amino acids. CDR1 and CDR2 (germline): LNHDA, SQIVND (reference sequence). V was cut by 3 bases and J by 4 bases, with 10 bases left in between.

The J gene is TRBJ1-4, the V gene TRBV19; 8 nucleotides line up with TRBD1. Germline V gene lookup returns CDR1 LNHDA and CDR2 SQIVND (reference sequence). The CDR3 spans 15 residues. With V trimmed by 5 bases and J by 4 bases, 6 bases remained unmatched. This CDR3 reads CASSARDRSNEKLFF. The CDR3 coding sequence is TGTGCCAGTAGTGCACGGGACAGGAGTAATGAAAAACTGTTTTTT.

The rearrangement links TRBV2 to TRBJ1-6; maybe TRBD1 (6 bases). The CDR3 extends over 16 amino acids. Germline-derived CDR1 and CDR2 are SNHLY and FYNNEI. V lost 3 bases and J 7 bases, leaving 16 bases between the germline ends. Here the CDR3 reads CASSDFGGPGNSPLHF. Here the CDR3 DNA reads TGTGCCAGCAGTGATTTTGGGGGCCCGGGGAATTCACCCCTCCACTTT.

This clone was found once. The chain has TRBV5-1 and TRBJ1-4; maybe TRBD1 (6 bases). Germline V gene data show CDR1 as SGHRS and CDR2 as YFSETQ. V was cut by 4 bases and J by 6 bases, with 13 bases left in between. The CDR3 contains 14 residues. The CDR3 here is CASSVGGGDEKLFF. The CDR3 coding sequence is TGCGCCAGCAGCGTTGGCGGGGGCGATGAAAAACTGTTTTTT.

The chain combines TRBV10-1 with TRBJ1-1; D gene unclear. Germline V CDR1 and CDR2: WNHNN, SYGVQD (reference sequence). The length of the CDR3 is 14 residues. The V and J ends lost 0 bases and 8 bases respectively, with 13 bases between them. The DNA for the CDR3 is TGCGCCAGCAGTGAGTCGGGAGGAGGGATGGAAGCTTTCTTT. It is translated as CASSESGGGMEAFF.

The rearrangement joins TRBV19 to TRBJ2-3; 11 nucleotides align to TRBD2. The germline V gene encodes CDR1 LNHDA and CDR2 SQIVND (reference sequence). The CDR3 sequence is 16 residues long. The junction had 5 bases not matched to a gene; V was cut back by 4 bases and J by 2 bases. The CDR3 sequence: CASSKLAGESTDTQYF. CDR3 DNA sequence: TGTGCCAGTAGTAAACTAGCGGGAGAATCCACAGATACGCAGTATTTT.

This chain uses TRBV28 with TRBJ2-7, with D perhaps TRBD2 (5 bases). The germline CDR1 and CDR2 sequences are MDHEN and SYDVKM. V was clipped by 2 bases and J by 7 bases, with 9 bases between them. The CDR3 consists of 12 residues. The CDR3 region has the DNA TGTGCCAGCAGTTTAGCTGAGGGTGAGCAGTACTTC. Translated, it gives CASSLAEGEQYF.

The chain carries TRBV30 and TRBJ2-2, with no clear D. The germline V gene has CDR1 GTSNPN and CDR2 SVGIG (reference sequence). This CDR3 region has 14 residues. Trimming left V 2 bases short and J 3 bases short, with 10 bases between. For the CDR3, the DNA is TGTGCCTGGAGTCCCCGGGTGGACACCGGGGAGCTGTTTTTT. Encoded protein: CAWSPRVDTGELFF. The full variable domain, with the rest looked up from reference TRBV30 and TRBJ2-2, is SQTIHQWPATLVQPVGSPLSLECTVEGTSNPNLYWYRQAAGRGLQLLFYSVGIGQISSEVPQNLSASRPQDRQFILSSKKLLLSDSGFYLCAWSPRVDTGELFFGEGSRLTVL.

Points on this clone: The sample carries other DNA sequences with the same CDR3. The chain recombines TRBV2 with TRBJ2-1; D is unresolved. Germline V gives CDR1 SNHLY, CDR2 FYNNEI. CDR3 length equals 11 residues. V lost 6 bases, J lost 4 bases, and 4 bases lay in between. CDR3 region: CASSPYNEQFF. The CDR3 DNA reads as TGTGCCAGCAGCCCTTACAATGAGCAGTTCTTC.

The J gene is TRBJ1-6, the V gene TRBV5-1; tentatively, D is TRBD1 (6 bases). Germline V gene data show CDR1 as SGHRS and CDR2 as YFSETQ. The CDR3 has 14 amino acids. The V gene lost 0 bases and the J gene lost 7 bases, with 8 bases spanning the gap. CDR3 amino acids: CASSLDRVNSPLHF. CDR3 coding DNA: TGCGCCAGCAGCTTGGACAGGGTAAATTCACCCCTCCACTTT.

This clone was seen a few times. The J gene is TRBJ1-2, the V gene TRBV4-2; the D gene is possibly TRBD1 (6 bases). The CDR3 consists of 14 residues. Per the germline V gene, CDR1 is LGHNA and CDR2 is YNFKEQ. V dropped 7 bases and J dropped 1 base, with 13 bases sitting between them. In DNA form, the CDR3 reads TGTGCCAGCAAGAAGGGGGACCTTAACTATGGCTACACCTTC. The encoded protein is CASKKGDLNYGYTF.

This clone appeared a single time. The V and J genes are TRBV10-3 and TRBJ2-5; 9 positions match TRBD2. V was pared by 6 bases and J by 2 bases, with 7 bases of the junction left unmatched. The germline V gene encodes CDR1 ENHRY and CDR2 SYGVKD. This CDR3 has 15 amino acids. This chain's CDR3 is CAISRLAEIQETQYF. CDR3 DNA sequence: TGTGCCATCAGCCGACTAGCGGAAATTCAAGAGACCCAGTACTTC.

The V and J genes are TRBV6-1 and TRBJ2-3, with 8 bases that match TRBD2. The trim removed 0 bases at V and 1 base at J, leaving 3 bases unmatched. Germline loops: CDR1 MNHNS, CDR2 SASEGT. There are 16 residues in the CDR3. The CDR3 DNA sequence: TGTGCCAGCAGTGAAGCGGGGACTAGGGGCACAGATACGCAGTATTTT. It translates to CASSEAGTRGTDTQYF.

V usage is TRBV18 and J usage is TRBJ2-3; D unresolved. The CDR3 contains 16 residues. Trimming took off 0 bases at V and 6 bases at J, with 16 bases between the two ends. Looked up from germline, CDR1 is KGHSH and CDR2 is LQKENI. CDR3 DNA: TGTGCCAGCTCACCACCGAGTACAGTCGCCTGGGATACGCAGTATTTT. This sequence encodes CASSPPSTVAWDTQYF.

The chain uses TRBV3-1 (or the pseudogene TRBV3-2) and TRBJ1-6, with D perhaps matching TRBD1 (6 bases). The CDR3 has 14 residues. From germline, CDR1 is LGHDT and CDR2 YNNKEL (reference sequence). V gave up 0 bases and J gave up 9 bases, with 9 bases separating them. The CDR3 sequence: CASSQDHRVSPLHF. CDR3 DNA sequence: TGTGCCAGCAGCCAAGACCACAGGGTTTCACCCCTCCACTTT.

The rearrangement joins TRBV7-9 to TRBJ2-7; D might be TRBD1 (6 bases). CDR3 length: 15 amino acids. Germline CDR1 is SEHNR and CDR2 is FQNEAQ (reference sequence). With 0 bases removed from V and 4 bases from J, the gap between germline ends came to 13 bases. This CDR3 reads CASSLAGAGGYEQYF. The DNA for the CDR3 is TGTGCCAGCAGCTTAGCGGGGGCGGGTGGGTACGAGCAGTACTTC.

The J gene is TRBJ1-5, the V gene TRBV19, with TRBD1 matching over 7 bases. Losses at the gene ends were 2 bases for V and 7 bases for J; bases not matched to a gene: 5. Germline-derived CDR1 and CDR2 are LNHDA and SQIVND (reference sequence). The CDR3 has 14 amino acids. CDR3: CASSIKGARQPQHF. The CDR3 coding sequence is TGTGCCAGTAGTATAAAGGGGGCCAGGCAGCCCCAGCATTTT.

The gene calls are TRBV5-1 and TRBJ2-1, with D possibly being TRBD2 (5 bases). The CDR3 is 16 residues long. Trimming cost V 0 bases and J 4 bases, with 14 bases left between them. From germline, CDR1 is SGHRS and CDR2 YFSETQ. The CDR3: CASSLVASSRYNEQFF. Here the CDR3 DNA reads TGCGCCAGCAGCTTGGTCGCTAGCTCGCGGTACAATGAGCAGTTCTTC.